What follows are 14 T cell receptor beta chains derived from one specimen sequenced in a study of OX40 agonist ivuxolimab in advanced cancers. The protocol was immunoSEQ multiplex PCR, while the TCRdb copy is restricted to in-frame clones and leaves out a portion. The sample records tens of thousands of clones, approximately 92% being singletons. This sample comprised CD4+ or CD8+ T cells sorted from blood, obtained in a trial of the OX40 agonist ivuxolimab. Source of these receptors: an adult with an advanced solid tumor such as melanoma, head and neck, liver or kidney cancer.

CDR3 bases: TGTGCCAGCAGCTTATATCCCGGCTCCTACAATGAGCAGTTCTTC. Its protein is CASSLYPGSYNEQFF. The chain employs TRBV7-3 and TRBJ2-1, with no clear D. This CDR3 comprises 15 residues. The V and J ends lost 2 bases and 0 bases respectively, with 8 bases between them. From germline, CDR1 is SGHTA and CDR2 FQGTGA.

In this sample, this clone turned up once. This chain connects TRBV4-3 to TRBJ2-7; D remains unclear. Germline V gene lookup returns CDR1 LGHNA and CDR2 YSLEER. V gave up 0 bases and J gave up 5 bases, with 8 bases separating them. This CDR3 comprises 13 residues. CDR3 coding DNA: TGCGCCAGCAGCCAAGATGCCTTTAACGAGCAGTACTTC. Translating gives CASSQDAFNEQYF.

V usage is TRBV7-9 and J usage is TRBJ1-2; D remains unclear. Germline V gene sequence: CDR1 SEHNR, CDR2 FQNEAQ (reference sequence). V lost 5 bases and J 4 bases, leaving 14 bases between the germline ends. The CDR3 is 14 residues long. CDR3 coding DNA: TGTGCCAGCAGCCAGCAGGAAGAATCCTATGGCTACACCTTC. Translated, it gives CASSQQEESYGYTF.

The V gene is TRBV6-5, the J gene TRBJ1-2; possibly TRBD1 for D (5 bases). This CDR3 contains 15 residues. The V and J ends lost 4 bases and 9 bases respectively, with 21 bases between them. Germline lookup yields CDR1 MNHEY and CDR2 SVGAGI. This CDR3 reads CASSFSPYRKVRYTF. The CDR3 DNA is TGTGCCAGCAGTTTCTCACCATACAGGAAAGTACGCTACACCTTC.

The CDR3 sequence: CSASGGVGYTF. CDR3 in DNA: TGCAGTGCTAGCGGCGGGGTCGGCTACACCTTC. V is TRBV20-1 and J is TRBJ1-2, with unresolved D. Germline V gives CDR1 DFQATT, CDR2 SNEGSKA (reference sequence). V was cut by 3 bases and J by 8 bases, with 10 bases left in between. The CDR3 loop spans 11 amino acids.

CDR3 sequence reads: CASSSAGVGTDTQYF. The CDR3 DNA reads as TGTGCCAGCAGTTCAGCGGGAGTGGGTACAGATACGCAGTATTTT. The V gene is TRBV28, the J gene TRBJ2-3, with TRBD2 matching over 8 bases. V gave up 4 bases and J gave up 3 bases; unmatched junction bases: 6. This CDR3 spans 15 amino acids. The germline V gene has CDR1 MDHEN and CDR2 SYDVKM.

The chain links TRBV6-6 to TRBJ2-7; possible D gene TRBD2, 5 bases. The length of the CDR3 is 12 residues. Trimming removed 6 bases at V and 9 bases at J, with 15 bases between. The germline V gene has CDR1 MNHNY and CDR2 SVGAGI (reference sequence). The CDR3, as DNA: TGTGCCAGCAGCCTCGGGGTCCGGAGGCAGTACTTC. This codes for CASSLGVRRQYF.

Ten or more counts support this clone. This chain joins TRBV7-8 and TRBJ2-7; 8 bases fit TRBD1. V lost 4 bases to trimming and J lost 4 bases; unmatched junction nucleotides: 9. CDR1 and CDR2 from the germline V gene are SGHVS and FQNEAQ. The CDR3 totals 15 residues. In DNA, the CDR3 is TGTGCCAGCAGCTCCAGTCAGGACAGGGTGTACGAGCAGTACTTC. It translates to CASSSSQDRVYEQYF.

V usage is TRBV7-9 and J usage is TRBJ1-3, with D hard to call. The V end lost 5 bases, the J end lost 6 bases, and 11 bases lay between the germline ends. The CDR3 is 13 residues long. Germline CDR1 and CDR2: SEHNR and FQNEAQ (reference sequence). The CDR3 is CASSGISANTIYF. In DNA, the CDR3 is TGTGCCAGCAGCGGGATCAGTGCAAACACCATATATTTT.

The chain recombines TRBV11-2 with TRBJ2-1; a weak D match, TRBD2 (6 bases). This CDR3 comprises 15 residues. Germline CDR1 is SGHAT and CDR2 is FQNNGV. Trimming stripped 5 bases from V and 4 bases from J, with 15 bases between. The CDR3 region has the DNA TGTGCCAGCAGCCTTAGCGGATCGGATTACAATGAGCAGTTCTTC. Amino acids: CASSLSGSDYNEQFF. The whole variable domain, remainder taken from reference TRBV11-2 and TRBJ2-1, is EAGVAQSPRYKIIEKRQSVAFWCNPISGHATLYWYQQILGQGPKLLIQFQNNGVVDDSQLPKDRFSAERLKGVDSTLKIQPAKLEDSAVYLCASSLSGSDYNEQFFGPGTRLTVL.

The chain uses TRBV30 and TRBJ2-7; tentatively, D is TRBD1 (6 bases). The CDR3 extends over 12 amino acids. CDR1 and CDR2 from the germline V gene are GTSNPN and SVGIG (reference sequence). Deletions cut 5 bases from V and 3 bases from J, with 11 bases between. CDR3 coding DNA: TGTGCCTGGGGGGACACCCTCTACGAGCAGTACTTC. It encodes CAWGDTLYEQYF.

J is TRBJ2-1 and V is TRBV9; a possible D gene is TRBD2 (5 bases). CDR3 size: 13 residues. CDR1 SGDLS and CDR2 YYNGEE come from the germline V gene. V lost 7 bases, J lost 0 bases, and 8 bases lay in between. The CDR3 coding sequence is TGTGCCAGCGGACTGAGCTCCTACAATGAGCAGTTCTTC. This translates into CASGLSSYNEQFF. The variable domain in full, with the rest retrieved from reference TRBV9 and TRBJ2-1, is DSGVTQTPKHLITATGQRVTLRCSPRSGDLSVYWYQQSLDQGLQFLIQYYNGEERAKGNILERFSAQQFPDLHSELNLSSLELGDSALYFCASGLSSYNEQFFGPGTRLTVL.

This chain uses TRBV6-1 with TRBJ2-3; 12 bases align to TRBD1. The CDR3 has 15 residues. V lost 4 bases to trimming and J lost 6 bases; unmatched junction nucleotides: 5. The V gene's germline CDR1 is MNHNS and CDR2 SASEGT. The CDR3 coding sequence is TGTGCCAGCAGTGTCGGGACAGGGGGCCTGGATACGCAGTATTTT. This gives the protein CASSVGTGGLDTQYF.

The CDR3 DNA reads as TGCGCCAGCAGCCACAGAGGAAACACTGAAGCTTTCTTT. Its translation is CASSHRGNTEAFF. The rearrangement links TRBV4-1 to TRBJ1-1, with unresolved D. The CDR3 extends over 13 amino acids. The V and J ends lost 3 bases and 2 bases respectively, with 7 bases between them. Germline-derived CDR1 and CDR2 are MGHRA and YSYEKL.